The TCR beta chain under discussion was sequenced for a study of shared clonotypes between healthy human individuals (dated by TCRdb to the early 2020s). With respect to the entire study: The cohort included three men and a couple of women between 18 and 49 years of age. For each donor, CD4 naive and CD4 memory were each run on three plates, CD8 naive on two plates, and CD8 memory on one plate. To estimate repertoire size and how much clonotype sharing occurs between individuals, the study deeply sequenced the blood TCR repertoires of roughly 5 healthy adults. To increase sequencing depth and limit assay-specific biases, TCR repertoire library preparation and sequencing were carried out by different laboratories using diverse techniques. Per donor, leukapheresis produced somewhere between about 0.8 and 9 billion PBMCs.

As concerns this clone: What antigen it recognizes has not been identified. No base quality values were provided; no much bigger clone lies one nucleotide off.

The donors were healthy, HIV-negative adults with no recently reported acute infections or vaccinations. Only Caucasian adults living in Nashville, Tennessee, USA were represented among the donors. CD4+ T cells were enriched by magnetic negative selection, after which naive cells were positively selected on CD45RA and the negative fraction was taken as the memory subset. Blood was obtained by leukapheresis, after which PBMCs were separated by Ficoll-Histopaque density gradient centrifugation and cryopreserved in liquid nitrogen vapor phase. Purity and quantity of every magnetically sorted T cell population were checked by analytical flow cytometry. From each sorted fraction, genomic DNA was isolated and quantified by UV absorbance on a Nanodrop 2000c. Using the deep immunoSEQ assay, multiplex PCR amplified TCR CDR3 regions from genomic DNA. Extracted genomic DNA from each cell subset was distributed evenly across all wells of several immunoSEQ 96-well plates, and each plate was treated as a replicate. Each replicate PCR for sorted subsets received about 220 ng genomic DNA, equal to about 30,000 T cell genomes. Purified libraries were quantified with a Qubit 3.0 fluorometer, sized on a Bioanalyzer 2100, and re-quantified with the KAPA Library Quantification kit. Each immunoSEQ 96-well plate was sequenced on its own single-read 150-cycle Illumina NextSeq 550 flow cell. The paper's processing steps were these. Because the immunoSEQ output held only junctional sequences and lacked quality scores, the filtering could not match the filtering applied to full-length reads. Sequences were annotated with PyIR, a Python wrapper for IgBLAST v1.9, and V/J genes and CDR3 were assigned using IMGT germline references. Reads were filtered out if the reads had weak V/J assignments (E-value above 1e-6), no CDR3, stop codons, out-of-frame junctions, or ambiguous translated residues. A V3J clonotype was defined by an identical inferred V gene, J gene, and CDR3 amino acid sequence. Percentage overlap between repertoires was computed as shared unique clonotypes divided by the size of the smaller repertoire. Richness of each repertoire was evaluated using RTK rarefaction, the Chao1 estimator, and Recon v2.1 estimates of unobserved clonotypes. For all TCRbeta clonotypes obtained by the gDNA method from a few donors, generation probabilities were computed with OLGA. Sourced from immuneACCESS, this table was stored by TCRdb with only in-frame sequences that have V and J called. A share of the clones is absent; for the studies checked, an unresolved V gene accounts for under half, and the remainder has no known explanation. The V and J calls and the clone size are those of that table, but D and trimming were determined from the DNA. The sample includes about 990,000 clones, with about 84% observed a single time. The ten biggest clones cover around 0.61% of the sample.

Counted from cysteine to phenylalanine, this CDR3 has 12 amino acids. Only the CDR3 portion is preserved as DNA: 36 bases, with reading frame beginning at the first base. Looking up the germline V gene (reference sequence) yields CDR1 SGHNT and CDR2 YYREEE. V is shortened by 7 bases, J by 4 bases, and the region joining them spans 9 bases. General conclusions and limits of the study: Based on pairwise subsampling, the degree of clonotype sharing among donors was expected to be affected by sequencing depth. Around 5.4% of naive CD4, 3% to 3.5% of naive CD8, roughly 2.5% of memory CD4, and around 0.42% of memory CD8 clonotypes were shared across four donors. Because the study included a small number of donors, the genetic and exposure-history diversity represented was limited. Sampling was limited to blood, and TCR repertoires in tissue likely differ from TCR repertoires in blood. Rarefaction of sorted-subset datasets indicated incomplete sequencing despite the large sequencing depth. Compared with non-shared clonotypes, clonotypes shared by all four sorted-subset donors had higher generation probabilities. Naive subsets generally had larger estimated clonotype richness than memory subsets.

The rearranged chain carries TRBV5-4 and TRBJ1-3, with no D gene named confidently. Material for sequencing was memory CD4+ T cells from PBMCs. Reading the label with the study, this specimen's cell subset or site is: CD45RA-negative fraction. This clonotype was sampled from a man between 18 and 35 years old in good health. Some clones in this sample may be carry-over from other donors' samples. The DNA reads as follows: TGTGCCAGCCAAGGGAGAGGAAACACCATATATTTT. Translated, it reads CASQGRGNTIYF.